The TCR beta chain under discussion was sequenced for a study of regulatory dendritic cells for organ transplantation. Comments on this clone: The antigen is unknown.

Sorted T cells were CFSE-labeled and cultured less than 6 days with allogeneic regulatory or mature dendritic cells at 1:10. Per the germline V gene, CDR1 is SGHTA and CDR2 is FQGNSA. After removal of 5 bases from V and 5 bases from J, the junction contained 9 bases not matched to a gene. The CDR3 is made up of 15 amino acids. Sequenced by immunoSEQ multiplex PCR; TCRdb stores in-frame clones only, minus some. The sample lists 8,000 or so clones, approximately 67% occurring once. The sample comprised memory CD4+ T cells from blood cultured with dendritic cells. The subset: CD45RO+ memory T cells. The source is a human donor in good health. The chain employs TRBV7-2 and TRBJ2-7; 10 bases are a match to TRBD1. This CDR3 reads CASSGRDRGSHEQYF. The CDR3 DNA reads as TGTGCCAGCAGCGGCCGGGACAGGGGATCCCACGAGCAGTACTTC.